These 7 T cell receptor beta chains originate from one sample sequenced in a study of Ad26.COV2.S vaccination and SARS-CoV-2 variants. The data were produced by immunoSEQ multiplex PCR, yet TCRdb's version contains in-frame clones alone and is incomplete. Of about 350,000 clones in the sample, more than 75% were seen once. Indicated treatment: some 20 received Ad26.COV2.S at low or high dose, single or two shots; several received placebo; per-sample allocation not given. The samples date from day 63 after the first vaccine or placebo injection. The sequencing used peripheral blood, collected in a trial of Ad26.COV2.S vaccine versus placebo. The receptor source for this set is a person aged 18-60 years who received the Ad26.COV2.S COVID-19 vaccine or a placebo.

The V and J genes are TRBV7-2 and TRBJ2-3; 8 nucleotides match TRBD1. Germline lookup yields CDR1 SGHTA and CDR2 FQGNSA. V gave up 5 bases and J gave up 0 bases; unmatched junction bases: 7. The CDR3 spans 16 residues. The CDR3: CASSLTGTGSTDTQYF. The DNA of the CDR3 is TGTGCCAGCAGCCTCACCGGGACAGGAAGCACAGATACGCAGTATTTT.

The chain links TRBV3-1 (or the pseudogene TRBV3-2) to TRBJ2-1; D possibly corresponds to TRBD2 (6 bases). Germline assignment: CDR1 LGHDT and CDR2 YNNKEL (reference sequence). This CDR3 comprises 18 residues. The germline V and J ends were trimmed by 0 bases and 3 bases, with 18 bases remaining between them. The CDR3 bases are TGTGCCAGCAGCCAAGAGACCGGGAGAGGTAGACGCTACAATGAGCAGTTCTTC. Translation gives CASSQETGRGRRYNEQFF.

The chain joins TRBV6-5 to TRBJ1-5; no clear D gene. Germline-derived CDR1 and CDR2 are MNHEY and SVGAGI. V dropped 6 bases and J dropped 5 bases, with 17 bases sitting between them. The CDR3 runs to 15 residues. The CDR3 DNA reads TGTGCCAGCAGACCTAAATCAGACACCTATCAGCCCCAGCATTTT. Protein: CASRPKSDTYQPQHF.

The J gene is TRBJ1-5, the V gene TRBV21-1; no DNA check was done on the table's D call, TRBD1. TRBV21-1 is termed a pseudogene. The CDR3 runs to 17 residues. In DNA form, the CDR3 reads TGTGCCAGCAGCTCCTCGGGACAGACTTATAGCAATCAGCCCCAGCATTTT. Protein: CASSSSGQTYSNQPQHF.

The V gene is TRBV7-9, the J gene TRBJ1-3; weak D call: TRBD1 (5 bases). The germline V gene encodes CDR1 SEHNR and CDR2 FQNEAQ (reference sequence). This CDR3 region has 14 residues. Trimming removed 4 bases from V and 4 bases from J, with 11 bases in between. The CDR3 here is CASSSQGLGNTIYF. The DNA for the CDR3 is TGTGCCAGCAGCTCCCAGGGTTTGGGAAACACCATATATTTT.

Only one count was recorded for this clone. Here the CDR3 reads CASTSQGSYNEQFF. The CDR3, as DNA: TGTGCCAGCACTTCCCAGGGGTCCTACAATGAGCAGTTCTTC. V gene TRBV2 combines with J gene TRBJ2-1; the D gene is possibly TRBD1 (6 bases). Trimming left V 7 bases short and J 1 base short, with 11 bases between. The CDR3 spans 14 residues. Germline V gene data show CDR1 as SNHLY and CDR2 as FYNNEI.

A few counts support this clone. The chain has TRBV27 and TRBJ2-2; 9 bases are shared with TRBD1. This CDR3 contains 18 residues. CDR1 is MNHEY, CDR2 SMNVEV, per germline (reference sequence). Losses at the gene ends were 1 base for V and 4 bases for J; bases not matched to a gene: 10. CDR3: CASSLYSLRQGGTGELFF. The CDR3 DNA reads TGTGCCAGCAGTTTATATTCTTTGCGACAGGGGGGCACCGGGGAGCTGTTTTTT.